One sample yielded the 30 T cell receptor beta chains listed below, sequenced in a study of resident and recirculating memory T cells in vitiligo. Clones were sequenced by immunoSEQ multiplex PCR, and TCRdb holds only the in-frame ones, with some missing. The table lists 75,000 to 95,000 clones, 90% to 95% of them singletons, with more than 4.5% in the top ten. Material: blood. All receptors come from a male donor with vitiligo.

The rearrangement links TRBV12-5 to TRBJ2-4; the match to TRBD2 covers 8 bases. V lost 9 bases to trimming and J lost 4 bases; unmatched junction nucleotides: 11. CDR1 LGHNT and CDR2 FRNRAP come from the germline V gene. The CDR3 spans 15 residues. Written as DNA, the CDR3 is TGTGCTAGCCCAACTAAGCGGGGGCAGAAAAACATTCAGTACTTC. Translated: CASPTKRGQKNIQYF.

The V call is TRBV28, the J call TRBJ2-7; 7 nucleotides line up with TRBD2. CDR1 MDHEN and CDR2 SYDVKM come from the germline V gene. The V and J ends lost 8 bases and 6 bases, in that order; junction bases with no gene match: 13. The CDR3 has 14 amino acids. The CDR3 loop reads CASHTSGTTPEQYF. In DNA form, the CDR3 reads TGTGCCAGCCATACGTCCGGGACTACCCCCGAGCAGTACTTC.

The chain couples TRBV5-1 to TRBJ2-7, with TRBD2 matching over 7 bases. The CDR3 covers 17 residues. The V gene's germline CDR1 is SGHRS and CDR2 YFSETQ. With V trimmed by 1 base and J by 1 base, 11 bases remained unmatched. CDR3 DNA: TGCGCCAGCAGCTTGACTAGCGAAACTCCAAATTCCTACGAGCAGTACTTC. It encodes CASSLTSETPNSYEQYF.

The V and J genes are TRBV18 and TRBJ1-4; D is undetermined. This CDR3 has 17 amino acids. Germline loops: CDR1 KGHSH, CDR2 LQKENI. Trimming cost V 2 bases and J 0 bases, with 13 bases left between them. Written as DNA, the CDR3 is TGTGCCAGCTCACCAAGACGGATCACTACAACTAATGAAAAACTGTTTTTT. Translating gives CASSPRRITTTNEKLFF.

The rearrangement links TRBV5-1 to TRBJ1-1, with D maybe TRBD1 (5 bases). This CDR3 comprises 17 residues. Per the germline V gene, CDR1 is SGHRS and CDR2 is YFSETQ. The ends were cut back, 4 bases at V and 1 base at J, with 20 bases in the middle. The CDR3 DNA is TGCGCCAGCAGCACCCCTGGGGGAGGGAGTACGAACACTGAAGCTTTCTTT. Amino acid sequence: CASSTPGGGSTNTEAFF.

The sample holds one count of this clone. This chain connects TRBV9 to TRBJ2-7; 7 bases align to TRBD1. The germline V gene has CDR1 SGDLS and CDR2 YYNGEE. This CDR3 is built from 15 residues. V dropped 4 bases and J dropped 0; count of bases not matched to a gene: 7. CDR3 sequence (DNA): TGTGCCAGCAGCCCGAGACAGGGCCTCTCCTACGAGCAGTACTTC. It is translated as CASSPRQGLSYEQYF.

There are a few counts of this clone. This sequence joins TRBV21-1 and TRBJ2-1; the table's D call of TRBD2 was not tested on the DNA. TRBV21-1 is marked as a pseudogene. This CDR3 is built from 15 residues. CDR3 sequence reads: CASSGGAPRNNEQFF. The CDR3 nucleotides are TGTGCCAGCAGCGGGGGGGCACCCCGGAACAATGAGCAGTTCTTC.

The chain combines TRBV27 with TRBJ1-2; D might be TRBD1 (6 bases). The V gene's germline CDR1 is MNHEY and CDR2 SMNVEV (reference sequence). Trimming removed 3 bases from V and 3 bases from J, with 11 bases in between. The CDR3 length is 14 residues. The CDR3 nucleotides read TGTGCCAGCAGTTTGGGGGGGCCGTACTATGGCTACACCTTC. Its protein product is CASSLGGPYYGYTF.

The chain employs TRBV28 and TRBJ2-3, with 7 bases fitting TRBD1. Germline-derived CDR1 and CDR2 are MDHEN and SYDVKM. This CDR3 contains 16 residues. The junction had 16 bases not matched to a gene; V was cut back by 5 bases and J by 8 bases. For the CDR3, the DNA is TGTGCCAGCAGTCCAGCCGACAGGGCGAAGTGGGGTACGCAGTATTTT. The encoded protein is CASSPADRAKWGTQYF.

The chain is built from TRBV5-1 and TRBJ2-3; 9 positions agree with TRBD1. The CDR3 is made up of 17 amino acids. Germline V CDR1 and CDR2: SGHRS, YFSETQ. V lost 0 bases, J lost 1 base, and 6 bases stayed unmatched. CDR3 in amino acids: CASSLVLDRGGTDTQYF. For the CDR3, the DNA is TGCGCCAGCAGCTTGGTCTTGGACAGGGGCGGCACAGATACGCAGTATTTT. Full variable domain (missing parts from reference TRBV5-1 and TRBJ2-3): KAGVTQTPRYLIKTRGQQVTLSCSPISGHRSVSWYQQTPGQGLQFLFEYFSETQRNKGNFPGRFSGRQFSNSRSEMNVSTLELGDSALYLCASSLVLDRGGTDTQYFGPGTRLTVL.

The chain couples TRBV5-1 to TRBJ1-1, with 7 nucleotides matching TRBD1. The CDR3 sequence is 15 residues long. V shed 4 bases and J 3 bases; nucleotides not matched to a gene: 9. Looked up from germline, CDR1 is SGHRS and CDR2 is YFSETQ. The CDR3 here is CASSSQEGAYTEAFF. Here the CDR3 DNA reads TGCGCCAGCAGCAGCCAGGAGGGGGCGTACACTGAAGCTTTCTTT.

The chain combines TRBV27 with TRBJ2-7, with 12 bases fitting TRBD2. The germline gives CDR1 MNHEY, CDR2 SMNVEV (reference sequence). The junction had 6 bases not matched to a gene; V was cut back by 6 bases and J by 6 bases. The CDR3 has 14 residues. CDR3 sequence reads: CASSPTSGRTEQYF. The CDR3 DNA sequence: TGTGCCAGCAGCCCGACTAGCGGGAGAACCGAGCAGTACTTC.

A single count supports this clone. This sequence joins TRBV5-5 and TRBJ1-3; D is undetermined. CDR1 and CDR2 (germline): SGHKS, YYEKEE (reference sequence). There are 14 residues in the CDR3. The V end lost 4 bases, the J end lost 2 bases, and 10 bases lay between the germline ends. The CDR3 sequence is CASSPLSTGNTIYF. CDR3 nucleotides: TGTGCCAGCAGCCCCCTAAGTACTGGAAACACCATATATTTT.

The J gene is TRBJ2-3, the V gene TRBV7-2; 12 bases agree with TRBD2. Germline-derived CDR1 and CDR2 are SGHTA and FQGNSA. The V segment lost 2 bases and the J segment 2 bases; nucleotides outside the gene matches: 2. This CDR3 region has 16 residues. In nucleotides, the CDR3 is TGTGCCAGCAGCTTACTAGCGGGGGGGGCCACAGATACGCAGTATTTT. Translation: CASSLLAGGATDTQYF.

The chain has TRBV7-2 and TRBJ1-5; tentatively, D is TRBD1 (6 bases). Trimming pared 4 bases from V and 2 bases from J, leaving 21 bases between. CDR1 is SGHTA, CDR2 FQGNSA, per germline. This CDR3 spans 18 amino acids. In DNA, the CDR3 is TGTGCCAGCAGCTCCGAACTTCGGACAGCCCTCGGCAATCAGCCCCAGCATTTT. This codes for CASSSELRTALGNQPQHF.

The chain joins TRBV29-1 to TRBJ2-7, with a tentative D call TRBD2 (6 bases). The CDR3 contains 14 residues. Trimming left V 6 bases short and J 3 bases short, with 18 bases between. The germline V gene encodes CDR1 SQVTM and CDR2 ANQGSEA. The CDR3 DNA reads TGCAGCGTAGTTAAACCGGGACTTGGCTACGAGCAGTACTTC. Protein: CSVVKPGLGYEQYF.

V is TRBV30 and J is TRBJ1-2; 11 nucleotides align to TRBD1. Per the germline V gene, CDR1 is GTSNPN and CDR2 is SVGIG (reference sequence). With V trimmed by 4 bases and J by 11 bases, 9 bases remained unmatched. This CDR3 comprises 13 residues. The CDR3: CAWTTGDRGIYTF. CDR3 DNA sequence: TGTGCCTGGACCACCGGGGACAGGGGGATTTACACCTTC. Full variable domain (rest looked up from reference TRBV30 and TRBJ1-2): SQTIHQWPATLVQPVGSPLSLECTVEGTSNPNLYWYRQAAGRGLQLLFYSVGIGQISSEVPQNLSASRPQDRQFILSSKKLLLSDSGFYLCAWTTGDRGIYTFGSGTRLTVV.

The chain has TRBV13 and TRBJ1-4, with no clear D. The V end was cut by 0 bases, the J end by 0 bases, with 5 bases between. The CDR3 length is 15 residues. Germline loops: CDR1 PRHDT, CDR2 FYEKMQ (reference sequence). The CDR3 is CASSLGSATNEKLFF. The CDR3 coding sequence is TGTGCCAGCAGCTTAGGTTCTGCAACTAATGAAAAACTGTTTTTT.

The rearrangement uses TRBV29-1 and TRBJ2-2, with D possibly TRBD2 on 5 matching bases. The CDR3 sequence is 17 residues long. V was trimmed by 4 bases and J by 0 bases, leaving 18 bases between them. CDR1 is SQVTM and CDR2 is ANQGSEA in the germline V gene. In nucleotides, the CDR3 is TGCAGCGTTGTTGGGGTACTCGGAGGCTCGAACACCGGGGAGCTGTTTTTT. It specifies CSVVGVLGGSNTGELFF.

The chain carries TRBV5-1 and TRBJ1-1; D unresolved. Trimming cost V 7 bases and J 3 bases, with 16 bases left between them. Germline lookup yields CDR1 SGHRS and CDR2 YFSETQ. This CDR3 region has 14 residues. The CDR3, as DNA: TGCGCCAGCCGGGCGGGTTGGTTCGACACTGAAGCTTTCTTT. Translated: CASRAGWFDTEAFF.

The chain employs TRBV5-6 and TRBJ1-5, with 8 bases fitting TRBD1. The junction had 3 bases not matched to a gene; V was cut back by 3 bases and J by 4 bases. Per germline, CDR1 SGHDT and CDR2 YYEEEE. The CDR3 has 14 residues. The DNA for the CDR3 is TGTGCCAGCAGCTATGGGACAGGAAATCAGCCCCAGCATTTT. Translation gives CASSYGTGNQPQHF.

The CDR3 region is CASSLLQAGGVYEQYF. The CDR3 nucleotides are TGTGCCAGCAGTTTGCTCCAGGCGGGAGGGGTCTACGAGCAGTACTTC. J is TRBJ2-7 and V is TRBV27; 9 nucleotides line up with TRBD2. The V segment lost 3 bases and the J segment 3 bases; nucleotides outside the gene matches: 9. The CDR3 has 16 residues. Germline CDR1 is MNHEY and CDR2 is SMNVEV (reference sequence).

This chain connects TRBV11-1 to TRBJ2-5; possibly TRBD1 for D (6 bases). The germline V and J ends were trimmed by 5 bases and 2 bases, with 15 bases remaining between them. This CDR3 region has 15 residues. Germline loops: CDR1 SGHAT, CDR2 FQDESV (reference sequence). Here the CDR3 DNA reads TGTGCCAGCAGCCAAGGCACAGGGATACAAGAGACCCAGTACTTC. Translated: CASSQGTGIQETQYF.

The chain recombines TRBV5-1 with TRBJ2-7; 7 bases are shared with TRBD2. This CDR3 is built from 16 residues. Germline loops: CDR1 SGHRS, CDR2 YFSETQ. The V and J ends lost 2 bases and 0 bases, in that order; junction bases with no gene match: 8. The CDR3 coding sequence is TGCGCCAGCAGCTTTGTCTGGCGGGAGAACTCCTACGAGCAGTACTTC. This gives the protein CASSFVWRENSYEQYF.

This chain joins TRBV11-2 and TRBJ1-2; D ambiguous. The germline V and J ends were trimmed by 5 bases and 4 bases, with 14 bases remaining between them. The CDR3 contains 14 residues. The germline CDR1 and CDR2 sequences are SGHAT and FQNNGV. DNA for the CDR3: TGTGCCAGCAGCCCGTCCCTAGTTTCCTATGGCTACACCTTC. It codes for CASSPSLVSYGYTF. The full variable domain, in which reference TRBV11-2 and TRBJ1-2 provide the parts outside the CDR3, is EAGVAQSPRYKIIEKRQSVAFWCNPISGHATLYWYQQILGQGPKLLIQFQNNGVVDDSQLPKDRFSAERLKGVDSTLKIQPAKLEDSAVYLCASSPSLVSYGYTFGSGTRLTVV.

The J gene is TRBJ2-1, the V gene TRBV2; D is perhaps TRBD1 (6 bases). Trimming took off 6 bases at V and 6 bases at J, with 12 bases between the two ends. Germline CDR1 reads SNHLY; CDR2 reads FYNNEI. The length of the CDR3 is 13 residues. Here the CDR3 DNA reads TGTGCCAGCAGGAGACTGGGGGCCAATGAGCAGTTCTTC. The encoded protein is CASRRLGANEQFF.

The genes are TRBV4-1 and TRBJ2-1; TRBD2 matches at 11 bases. The CDR3 covers 17 residues. With V trimmed by 0 bases and J by 5 bases, 6 bases remained unmatched. Looked up from germline, CDR1 is MGHRA and CDR2 is YSYEKL. The CDR3 spells CASSQEGASGRNNEQFF. Written as DNA, the CDR3 is TGCGCCAGCAGCCAAGAAGGGGCTAGCGGGAGGAACAATGAGCAGTTCTTC.

V and J are TRBV4-1 and TRBJ2-6; D call uncertain. The germline V and J ends were trimmed by 2 bases and 1 base, with 18 bases remaining between them. This CDR3 is 19 amino acids long. Germline V gene lookup returns CDR1 MGHRA and CDR2 YSYEKL. The CDR3 loop is CASSQLQVPSFSGANVLTF. The CDR3 DNA reads as TGCGCCAGCAGCCAACTGCAGGTGCCATCCTTTTCTGGGGCCAACGTCCTGACTTTC.

The rearrangement uses TRBV28 and TRBJ1-2; possibly TRBD1 for D (6 bases). CDR1 is MDHEN, CDR2 SYDVKM, per germline. The V and J ends lost 2 bases and 3 bases respectively, with 16 bases between them. The CDR3 runs 16 residues. CDR3 amino acids: CASSLGGGGGHYGYTF. The CDR3 DNA reads as TGTGCCAGCAGTTTAGGCGGCGGGGGGGGGCACTATGGCTACACCTTC.

The chain joins TRBV19 to TRBJ2-7, with 9 nucleotides matching TRBD2. The V gene's germline CDR1 is LNHDA and CDR2 SQIVND (reference sequence). This CDR3 region has 15 residues. The ends lost 4 bases at V and 2 bases at J; junction bases unmatched: 6. CDR3 DNA: TGTGCCAGTAGTAAAGCTAGCGGGACCCCCTACGAGCAGTACTTC. Protein product: CASSKASGTPYEQYF.